The following is a T cell receptor beta chain sequence with its context. Its antigen is not yet known. Read data end 3 residues before the CDR3 end; the end is taken from the germline J gene. This sample was taken from a study of T cells in women clearing cervical HPV infection (dated by TCRdb to the late 2010s). The study in broad terms: The cases were roughly 25 women with histologically confirmed HPV16-related CIN3 or worse, and 2 of these cases were invasive cancers. For cases, the median interval between lesion detection and blood sampling was around 140 days, with an interquartile range of roughly 90 to 200 days. Blood from cases was drawn at the visit where the lesion was first identified, while blood from controls was drawn once the infection was no longer detected. As quality controls, five blinded duplicates were added to each group, bringing the total to 60 or so samples made up of roughly 50 participants and ten or so replicates. In the parent cohort, 9,000 to 11,000 women aged 18 or older were enrolled in Guanacaste, Costa Rica, during about 1993 to 1994 and were followed for roughly 7 years. Since HLA typing was available for only a few women, HLA type could not be ruled out as a confounder. Nested within Costa Rica's Guanacaste HPV Natural History Study, an exploratory proof-of-principle case-control study compared TCR repertoires across cervical HPV16 outcomes. The roughly 23 controls were women who cleared a single incident HPV16 infection within 12 months without developing precancer or cancer. Cases had a median age of around 34 years compared with 37 to 45 for controls, and baseline characteristics showed no significant differences between the groups. Cases were matched to controls by age within five years and by the year the sample was collected. General study outcomes and caveats: Random forest classifiers combining richness and V gene abundances distinguished cases from controls with an estimated AUC of 0.7 to 0.85. Cases had lower TRBV6-7 relative abundance than controls (approximately 0.1% versus 0.16%; Bonferroni P = 0.0008). CIN3+ cases had significantly higher TCR repertoire richness than controls across sequencing depths, but evenness did not differ between the groups. The cross-sectional design could not show whether the associations came before the infection or were a result of it, and neither effector/memory subsets nor HPV-specific T cells were isolated. Because the number of T cells in each sample was unknown, differences in richness could reflect differing T-cell content rather than repertoire biology.

Every participant had a single incident cervical HPV16 infection, and women with prevalent HPV16 infections were excluded. Cervical HPV DNA was detected by MY09/MY11 PCR and genotyped by dot-blot hybridization. Approximately 15 mL of heparinized blood were centrifuged, and the buffy coat was aliquoted, frozen at -30°C, then stored at -80°C. Genomic DNA was extracted from buffy coat specimens using QIAGEN kits. The immunoSEQ assay used multiplex PCR to amplify TCR beta CDR3 regions from an average of roughly 1,200 ng of genomic DNA per sample. Primer bias was corrected in the assay by using a complete synthetic TCR repertoire to establish an amplification baseline. Amplicons were sequenced on the Illumina platform. The original pipeline was this. Error correction of the sequences involved clustering with frequency ratios plus a modified nearest-neighbor algorithm, after which the sequences were analyzed in the immunoSEQ Analyzer using IMGT gene definitions. TCR richness and evenness were averaged over 20 rarefaction repeats at each rarefaction depth, excluding samples with fewer sequences than the depth. Wilcoxon rank sum tests with FDR correction were used to compare V, D and J gene relative abundances between the groups. An intraclass correlation of 95% to 97% for TCR richness and an average of about 77% across 66 gene segments were obtained from the blinded duplicates. Held by TCRdb, this immuneACCESS table contains in-frame sequences only and omits some clones. Under half of the omission traces to an unresolved V gene where checked; the cause of the rest is unknown. Clone size and the V and J calls come from that table; the DNA yielded D and trimming. The sample's records list some 20,000 clones. Together, the top ten hold 5% of the sample.

The germline V and J ends show losses of 6 bases and 3 bases respectively, and no gene match explains 10 bases of the junction. The CDR3 has 15 amino acids, counting the end cysteine and phenylalanine. The DNA shown is the part of the CDR3 that was read: 36 bases, in frame from base 1. Looking up the germline V gene yields CDR1 SGHTA and CDR2 FQGTGA. The receptor's source is a woman between 18 and 69 years old with a cervical HPV16 infection that either progressed to CIN3+ or cleared (not recorded which). The chain was built from TRBV7-3 and TRBJ1-1, with TRBD1 matching 7 junction bases. Material for sequencing was blood buffy coat. The CDR3 protein: CASSPTGVGYTEAFF. The CDR3 bases that were read are TGTGCCAGCAGTCCTACAGGGGTTGGTTACACTGAA.